A single sample gave rise to the 8 T cell receptor beta chains below, sequenced in a study of T cell repertoires in ileal Crohn's disease. The table came from immunoSEQ multiplex PCR; TCRdb's copy has only in-frame clones and leaves some out. This table holds 55,000 to 65,000 clones, roughly 91% found once. Sample time point: neoterminal ileum biopsy at postoperative endoscopy, about 6 months after surgery. Sequencing was done on a sample of ileal tissue. The receptors shown here come from an adult with Crohn's disease.

This chain connects TRBV19 to TRBJ2-5, with D maybe TRBD2 (5 bases). V lost 6 bases and J lost 5, with 13 bases in between. The CDR3 is 13 residues long. The germline gives CDR1 LNHDA, CDR2 SQIVND (reference sequence). CDR3 residues: CASRDTGLETQYF. The CDR3, as DNA: TGTGCCAGTAGGGATACGGGGTTGGAGACCCAGTACTTC.

The chain couples TRBV5-1 to TRBJ1-5, with 7 bases aligning to TRBD1. CDR1 and CDR2 from the germline V gene are SGHRS and YFSETQ. J lost 1 base, V lost 0 bases, and 4 bases had no gene match. This CDR3 has 16 residues. Here the CDR3 reads CASSLAPRGSNQPQHF. CDR3 in DNA: TGCGCCAGCAGCTTGGCCCCCAGGGGGAGCAATCAGCCCCAGCATTTT.

J is TRBJ2-2 and V is TRBV4-1; D remains unclear. Germline CDR1 MGHRA, CDR2 YSYEKL. The CDR3 totals 15 residues. The V gene lost 0 bases and the J gene lost 7 bases, with 12 bases spanning the gap. The CDR3 DNA sequence: TGCGCCAGCAGCCAAGAAGGAGCGAAAGGCGGGGAGCTGTTTTTT. It translates to CASSQEGAKGGELFF.

V usage is TRBV7-9 and J usage is TRBJ2-7; TRBD1 agrees at 9 bases. Germline CDR1 is SEHNR and CDR2 is FQNEAQ (reference sequence). V gave up 0 bases and J gave up 5 bases; unmatched junction bases: 5. The CDR3 spans 15 residues. CDR3 in amino acids: CASSLAIGDRDEQYV. The CDR3 DNA is TGTGCCAGCAGCTTAGCGATAGGGGACAGGGACGAGCAGTACGTC.

The chain uses TRBV5-4 and TRBJ1-6, with D perhaps TRBD1 (5 bases). Germline V gene sequence: CDR1 SGHNT, CDR2 YYREEE (reference sequence). This CDR3 is built from 15 residues. Trimming removed 0 bases at V and 9 bases at J, with 13 bases between. The CDR3 here is CASSLAGRGGSPLHF. In DNA, the CDR3 is TGTGCCAGCAGCTTGGCTGGGAGGGGAGGTTCACCCCTCCACTTT.

The chain links TRBV19 to TRBJ1-2; 10 nucleotides align to TRBD1. J gave up 6 bases and V 5 bases, and 3 bases lay outside the gene matches. The CDR3 is made up of 13 amino acids. Germline values: CDR1 LNHDA, CDR2 SQIVND (reference sequence). CDR3 nucleotide sequence: TGTGCCAGTAGTGTGACAGGGGGCCATGGCTACACCTTC. It codes for CASSVTGGHGYTF.

The chain has TRBV6-6 and TRBJ1-2; 7 bases are shared with TRBD1. CDR1 is MNHNY and CDR2 is SVGAGI in the germline V gene (reference sequence). This CDR3 has 13 amino acids. Losses at the gene ends were 6 bases for V and 4 bases for J; bases not matched to a gene: 5. CDR3 residues: CASSGTAIYGYTF. For the CDR3, the DNA is TGTGCCAGCAGCGGGACAGCTATCTATGGCTACACCTTC.

J is TRBJ2-1 and V is TRBV20-1; 7 bases match TRBD2. The J segment lost 13 bases and the V segment lost 2 bases, leaving 5 bases of the junction unmatched. This CDR3 contains 11 residues. Germline CDR1 is DFQATT and CDR2 is SNEGSKA (reference sequence). This CDR3 is CSARRTSTQFF. The CDR3 DNA reads TGCAGTGCTAGACGGACTAGTACTCAGTTCTTC.